The 24 T cell receptor beta chains given below trace back to one sample, sequenced in a study of liver allograft versus peripheral blood T cells (dated by TCRdb to the early 2020s). A note on the overall study: The study compared T cell receptor repertoires found within transplanted livers against repertoires in the peripheral blood of liver transplant recipients.

Sequencing took place on an Illumina MiSeq. TCRdb cleaned the public reads at Q25 with fastp, built clones with MiXCR and kept in-frame beta chains. Rows with one shared CDR3 protein collapse into an entry with the most common genes and DNA. Within this sample are about 13,000 distinct CDR3 sequences, with under 20% of them counted one time only. The ten largest clonotypes hold 1.5% to 2.5% of the sample. The receptors here all came from a human patient who had a liver transplant. Following transplantation, T cells from the graft donor may be among those present.

J is TRBJ2-7 and V is TRBV20-1; D gene unclear. In germline, CDR1 is DFQATT, CDR2 SNEGSKA (reference sequence). With 4 bases removed from V and 2 bases from J, the gap between germline ends came to 15 bases. This CDR3 comprises 14 residues. Here the CDR3 reads CSANSRLGAYEQYF. CDR3 coding DNA: TGCAGTGCTAATTCGCGGCTCGGAGCCTACGAGCAGTACTTC.

This clonotype was observed at least ten times. The chain carries TRBV28 and TRBJ1-2; D gene ambiguous. The V and J ends lost 6 bases and 10 bases respectively, with 15 bases between them. CDR3 size: 12 residues. The V gene's germline CDR1 is MDHEN and CDR2 SYDVKM. CDR3 amino acids: CASSPKGFSYTF. Written as DNA, the CDR3 is TGTGCCAGCAGCCCTAAGGGATTTTCCTACACCTTC.

V and J are TRBV11-2 and TRBJ2-2; D is ambiguous. This CDR3 spans 16 amino acids. With 6 bases removed from V and 6 bases from J, the gap between germline ends came to 20 bases. CDR1 is SGHAT, CDR2 FQNNGV, per germline. This CDR3 reads CASSRNDLRISGELFF. The CDR3 DNA is TGTGCCAGCAGTCGAAACGATCTTAGGATTTCCGGGGAGCTGTTTTTT.

This clonotype has ten or more counts. The J gene is TRBJ1-2, the V gene TRBV5-6; TRBD1 is a possible D gene (6 bases). Germline V gene sequence: CDR1 SGHDT, CDR2 YYEEEE. V was cut by 7 bases and J by 4 bases, with 11 bases left in between. This CDR3 region has 12 residues. The CDR3, as DNA: TGTGCCAGCGGCGGGACAACCTATGGCTACACCTTC. It yields the protein CASGGTTYGYTF.

This clonotype occurred a few times. The J gene is TRBJ1-2, the V gene TRBV20-1; 7 nucleotides align to TRBD1. CDR1 is DFQATT and CDR2 is SNEGSKA in the germline V gene (reference sequence). The CDR3 length is 14 residues. The V and J ends lost 2 bases and 8 bases, in that order; junction bases with no gene match: 11. CDR3 sequence (DNA): TGCAGTGCTAGATCCCCTGACAGGGCAAGGGGCTACACCTTC. This sequence encodes CSARSPDRARGYTF.

This clonotype was counted a few times. The rearrangement uses TRBV2 and TRBJ1-4, with D unresolved. Trimming shortened V by 6 bases and J by 7 bases, and 15 bases separated the two germline ends. CDR3 length equals 14 residues. The germline V gene has CDR1 SNHLY and CDR2 FYNNEI. As DNA, the CDR3 is TGTGCCAGCAGCAAGGAAGAGATCGGTGAAAAACTGTTTTTT. Its translation: CASSKEEIGEKLFF.

Only a few counts were recorded for this clonotype. The V gene is TRBV25-1, the J gene TRBJ1-1; D is uncertain. Per the germline V gene, CDR1 is MGHDK and CDR2 is SYGVNS. The V and J ends lost 6 bases and 8 bases respectively, with 16 bases between them. The CDR3 sequence is 13 residues long. The CDR3 region is CASSPDFTTEAFF. The CDR3 DNA reads as TGTGCCAGCAGCCCGGACTTCACGACCGAAGCTTTCTTT.

The V gene is TRBV2, the J gene TRBJ1-2, with 7 bases lining up with TRBD1. This CDR3 contains 14 residues. Losses at the gene ends were 7 bases for V and 5 bases for J; bases not matched to a gene: 10. Germline values: CDR1 SNHLY, CDR2 FYNNEI. The CDR3: CASTMRQGLYGYTF. The DNA of the CDR3 is TGTGCCAGCACAATGAGACAGGGACTTTATGGCTACACCTTC.

The chain carries TRBV11-3 and TRBJ2-5, with TRBD1 matching 9 bases. J lost 4 bases, V lost 1 base, and 4 bases had no gene match. Germline V gene lookup returns CDR1 SGHNT and CDR2 YENEEA. CDR3 length equals 15 residues. This CDR3 reads CASSLGTGGLETQYF. CDR3 nucleotides: TGTGCCAGCAGCTTAGGAACAGGGGGCTTAGAGACCCAGTACTTC.

Worth noting for this clonotype: It may be a read error: a sequence one base away is much more abundant. The chain carries TRBV15 and TRBJ2-1; 8 bases map to TRBD2. The germline CDR1 and CDR2 sequences are LNHNV and YYDKDF (reference sequence). The CDR3 loop spans 16 amino acids. The CDR3 sequence: CVTSRRSGRANDEQFF. The CDR3 region has the DNA TGTGTCACCAGCAGGAGAAGCGGGAGAGCGAACGATGAGCAGTTCTTC.

This clonotype was picked up a small number of times. The gene calls are TRBV30 and TRBJ2-1; the match to TRBD2 covers 13 bases. Trimming took 5 bases from V and 6 from J; bases not matched to a gene: 4. Germline V lookup: CDR1 GTSNPN, CDR2 SVGIG (reference sequence). The CDR3 loop spans 14 amino acids. The CDR3 reads CAWELAGGLNEQFF. CDR3 bases: TGTGCCTGGGAACTAGCGGGAGGGCTCAATGAGCAGTTCTTC.

By proportion, this clonotype is medium-sized. The CDR3 region has the DNA TGTGCCAGTCGCGGTGCCGCAACTAATGAAAAACTGTTTTTT. Residues: CASRGAATNEKLFF. The rearrangement joins TRBV18 to TRBJ1-4, with D unresolved. V was shortened by 9 bases and J by 0 bases, with 11 bases between the two germline ends. The CDR3 covers 14 residues. Germline V gene data show CDR1 as KGHSH and CDR2 as LQKENI.

The chain uses TRBV20-1 and TRBJ1-5; TRBD1 might be the D (6 bases). V gave up 1 base and J gave up 5 bases, with 12 bases separating them. CDR3 size: 14 residues. Germline assignment: CDR1 DFQATT and CDR2 SNEGSKA (reference sequence). CDR3 DNA: TGCAGTGCTAGAGTTTTGACAGGTGATCAGCCCCAGCATTTT. It specifies CSARVLTGDQPQHF.

This clonotype is categorized as medium-sized. V gene TRBV7-2 combines with J gene TRBJ2-2, with TRBD1 as a possible D gene (5 bases). Trimming shortened V by 5 bases and J by 5 bases, and 15 bases separated the two germline ends. Germline V gene data show CDR1 as SGHTA and CDR2 as FQGNSA. This CDR3 contains 15 residues. CDR3: CASSPRGRVTGELFF. CDR3 DNA: TGTGCCAGCAGCCCTAGGGGCAGGGTTACCGGGGAGCTGTTTTTT.

Ten or more counts support this clonotype. V is TRBV7-2 and J is TRBJ2-3; 7 positions match TRBD2. J gave up 8 bases and V 4 bases, and 9 bases lay outside the gene matches. The CDR3 has 14 amino acids. Germline V gene lookup returns CDR1 SGHTA and CDR2 FQGNSA. In DNA, the CDR3 is TGTGCCAGCAGCTCCTCGACTAGCAAGGGTACGCAGTATTTT. It translates to CASSSSTSKGTQYF.

The gene calls are TRBV11-2 and TRBJ2-3; D is undetermined. With 2 bases removed from V and 0 bases from J, the gap between germline ends came to 18 bases. From germline, CDR1 is SGHAT and CDR2 FQNNGV. This CDR3 comprises 18 residues. The CDR3 sequence: CASSLITSGDSSTDTQYF. The DNA of the CDR3 is TGTGCCAGCAGCTTAATTACATCCGGAGACTCTAGCACAGATACGCAGTATTTT.

In its sample, this clonotype is medium-sized. The V gene is TRBV30, the J gene TRBJ2-2; 10 bases agree with TRBD2. V was pared by 3 bases and J by 6 bases, with 4 bases of the junction left unmatched. This CDR3 is built from 14 residues. CDR1 is GTSNPN and CDR2 is SVGIG in the germline V gene (reference sequence). In nucleotides, the CDR3 is TGTGCCTGGAGAGCGGGAGGGAAACCCGGGGAGCTGTTTTTT. It is translated as CAWRAGGKPGELFF.

Only a few counts were recorded for this clonotype. The V and J genes are TRBV30 and TRBJ2-3, with a tentative D call TRBD1 (5 bases). The germline gives CDR1 GTSNPN, CDR2 SVGIG (reference sequence). The CDR3 extends over 13 amino acids. The ends were cut back, 0 bases at V and 4 bases at J, with 8 bases in the middle. The CDR3 loop is CAWSVQGADTQYF. The DNA of the CDR3 is TGTGCCTGGAGTGTACAAGGGGCAGATACGCAGTATTTT.

This clonotype was observed a few times. The chain links TRBV3-1 to TRBJ1-4; D remains ambiguous. Per the germline V gene, CDR1 is LGHDT and CDR2 is YNNKEL (reference sequence). Trimming removed 2 bases from V and 7 bases from J, with 2 bases in between. This CDR3 spans 11 amino acids. The CDR3 DNA reads as TGTGCCAGCAGCCAAACTGAAAAACTGTTTTTT. It codes for CASSQTEKLFF.

This clonotype is categorized as medium-sized (0.01 to 0.1%). This chain uses TRBV29-1 with TRBJ1-3; 7 bases map to TRBD1. The ends lost 7 bases at V and 0 bases at J; junction bases unmatched: 6. Per the germline V gene, CDR1 is SQVTM and CDR2 is ANQGSEA. This CDR3 contains 14 residues. The CDR3 is CSAWTGPSGNTIYF. The CDR3, as DNA: TGCAGCGCCTGGACAGGACCCTCTGGAAACACCATATATTTT. Looking up the rest from reference TRBV29-1 and TRBJ1-3 gives the full variable domain: SAVISQKPSRDICQRGTSLTIQCQVDSQVTMMFWYRQQPGQSLTLIATANQGSEATYESGFVIDKFPISRPNLTFSTLTVSNMSPEDSSIYLCSAWTGPSGNTIYFGEGSWLTVV.

Relative to its sample, this clonotype is medium-sized. The chain employs TRBV7-2 and TRBJ1-5; tentative D call: TRBD1 (6 bases). Trimming took 1 base from V and 6 from J, leaving 13 bases between them. From germline, CDR1 is SGHTA and CDR2 FQGNSA. The CDR3 consists of 15 residues. The chain's CDR3 is CASSLDGGARQPQHF. The CDR3 bases are TGTGCCAGCAGCTTAGATGGGGGGGCTCGTCAGCCCCAGCATTTT.

This clonotype was observed a handful of times. The chain combines TRBV9 with TRBJ2-7; D tentatively fits TRBD1 or TRBD2 (5 bases each). V lost 1 base and J lost 3, with 17 bases in between. Germline loops: CDR1 SGDLS, CDR2 YYNGEE. The CDR3 covers 16 residues. Here the CDR3 DNA reads TGTGCCAGCAGCGTAAAATGGGGGTCTCTCCTCTACGAGCAGTACTTC. It encodes CASSVKWGSLLYEQYF.

This clonotype occurred many times. The chain recombines TRBV19 with TRBJ1-5; 7 nucleotides match TRBD1. This CDR3 has 15 amino acids. Germline CDR1 is LNHDA and CDR2 is SQIVND (reference sequence). With V trimmed by 6 bases and J by 7 bases, 12 bases remained unmatched. The DNA of the CDR3 is TGTGCCAGTAGACCTGACAGGGTTCGAGGACAGCCCCAGCATTTT. This sequence encodes CASRPDRVRGQPQHF.

Ten or more counts support this clonotype. This chain uses TRBV5-6 with TRBJ1-4; 9 bases line up with TRBD1. Trimming cost V 0 bases and J 7 bases; bases outside gene matches: 4. In germline, CDR1 is SGHDT, CDR2 YYEEEE. The CDR3 sequence is 15 residues long. In nucleotides, the CDR3 is TGTGCCAGCAGCTTGGGCGGGACAGGGAGTGAAAAACTGTTTTTT. It is translated as CASSLGGTGSEKLFF.